The 8 T cell receptor beta chains below all came from one sample that was sequenced in a study of cytomegalovirus exposure and HLA in healthy donors. The PCR employed 60 Vbeta primers together with 13 Jbeta primers. Assay: immunoSEQ multiplex PCR; the TCRdb copy retains only in-frame clones and omits some. This sample has some 130,000 clones, with roughly 79% found just once. The sample was PBMCs. These receptor sequences come from a woman aged 40 to 50 in good health and CMV-seronegative.

This chain uses TRBV29-1 with TRBJ2-3; TRBD1 matches at 9 bases. The CDR3 spans 16 residues. Per the germline V gene, CDR1 is SQVTM and CDR2 is ANQGSEA. The J segment lost 1 base and the V segment lost 4 bases, leaving 9 bases of the junction unmatched. As DNA, the CDR3 is TGCAGCGTTGCGGGTACAGGGGGCGATGGCACAGATACGCAGTATTTT. Its protein is CSVAGTGGDGTDTQYF.

This clone was picked up a small number of times. CDR3 loop: CASSVNLLAGGQADTQYF. In DNA form, the CDR3 reads TGTGCCAGCAGCGTAAACCTCTTAGCGGGGGGGCAAGCAGATACGCAGTATTTT. The V gene is TRBV9, the J gene TRBJ2-3; 11 bases agree with TRBD2. The CDR3 is 18 amino acids. In germline, CDR1 is SGDLS, CDR2 YYNGEE. J was trimmed by 4 bases and V by 1 base; bases with no gene match: 11.

This chain joins TRBV7-2 and TRBJ1-6, with D possibly being TRBD1 (5 bases). There are 15 residues in the CDR3. Looked up from germline, CDR1 is SGHTA and CDR2 is FQGNSA. Trimming pared 5 bases from V and 7 bases from J, leaving 15 bases between. Written as DNA, the CDR3 is TGTGCCAGCAGCCCTGCGTCGGGGGGAAATTCACCCCTCCACTTT. Amino acid sequence: CASSPASGGNSPLHF.

This chain links TRBV5-5 with TRBJ1-2; perhaps TRBD1 as D (5 bases). Germline V gene lookup returns CDR1 SGHKS and CDR2 YYEKEE (reference sequence). Between the trimmed V and J ends, which lost 1 base and 4 bases, there was a span of 11 bases. The CDR3 length is 14 residues. CDR3 sequence (DNA): TGTGCCAGCAGCTTGTTGCAGGGTGCCTATGGCTACACCTTC. Its protein is CASSLLQGAYGYTF.

The chain carries TRBV28 and TRBJ2-1; 11 bases align to TRBD1. This CDR3 has 13 amino acids. V dropped 6 bases and J dropped 16; count of bases not matched to a gene: 11. Germline values: CDR1 MDHEN, CDR2 SYDVKM. The CDR3 spells CASRPGGQGAIFF. CDR3 coding DNA: TGTGCCAGCAGGCCCGGCGGACAGGGGGCGATTTTCTTC.

The chain couples TRBV13 to TRBJ2-1, with 8 bases identical to TRBD2. The CDR3 spans 13 residues. Trimming cost V 5 bases and J 12 bases; bases outside gene matches: 9. Germline CDR1 and CDR2: PRHDT and FYEKMQ (reference sequence). The CDR3 nucleotides are TGTGCCAGCAGCCCCGTGGCGGGAGGACCGCAGTTCTTC. It specifies CASSPVAGGPQFF.

CDR3 DNA sequence: TGTGCCAGCAGCCTACTTACAGGGGGCTTGCTACTCTACAATGAGCAGTTCTTC. It specifies CASSLLTGGLLLYNEQFF. The rearrangement uses TRBV5-6 and TRBJ2-1; TRBD1 matches at 9 bases. Unmatched junction bases numbered 14, after V lost 4 bases and J lost 3 bases. Germline loops: CDR1 SGHDT, CDR2 YYEEEE. The CDR3 covers 18 residues.

This clone has just one count. The V gene is TRBV5-1, the J gene TRBJ2-7; no clear D gene. The ends were cut back, 4 bases at V and 0 bases at J, with 5 bases in the middle. CDR3 length equals 12 residues. Germline CDR1 and CDR2: SGHRS and YFSETQ. This CDR3 is CASSKSSYEQYF. For the CDR3, the DNA is TGCGCCAGCAGCAAGAGCTCCTACGAGCAGTACTTC.